This T cell receptor beta chain was sequenced in a study of shared clonotypes between healthy human individuals. General study points: Generation of non-shared clonotypes was less probable than generation of clonotypes shared by all four donors.

This clone has just a few counts. The antigen is undetermined. Trimming removed 7 bases from V and 7 bases from J, with 10 bases in between. Germline values: CDR1 DFQATT, CDR2 SNEGSKA (reference sequence). The CDR3 totals 10 residues. The protocol was immunoSEQ multiplex PCR, while the TCRdb copy is restricted to in-frame clones and leaves out a portion. The sample has approximately 2.1 million clones; more than 85% are singletons. This clonotype was sampled from a man younger than 35 in good health. Some clones in this sample may be carry-over from other donors' samples. V and J are TRBV20-1 and TRBJ1-2; D uncertain. Material for sequencing was naive CD4+ T cells from PBMCs. Subset given: CD45RA+ positively selected. The CDR3 sequence is CSVVRGGYTF. The CDR3 bases are TGCAGTGTCGTGCGAGGTGGCTACACCTTC.